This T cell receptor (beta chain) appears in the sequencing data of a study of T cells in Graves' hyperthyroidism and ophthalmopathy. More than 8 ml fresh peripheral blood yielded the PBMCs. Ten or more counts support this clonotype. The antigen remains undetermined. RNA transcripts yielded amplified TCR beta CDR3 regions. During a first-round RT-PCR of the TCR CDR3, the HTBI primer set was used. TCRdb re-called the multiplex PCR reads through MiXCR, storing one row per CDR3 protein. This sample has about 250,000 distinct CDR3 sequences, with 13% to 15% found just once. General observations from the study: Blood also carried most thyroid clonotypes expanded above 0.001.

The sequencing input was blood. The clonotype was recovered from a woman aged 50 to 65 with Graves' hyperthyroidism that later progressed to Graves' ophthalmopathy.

CDR3 in DNA: TGCGCCAGCAGCCCAGGACTAGCGGGCACCTACGAGCAGTACTTC. This encodes CASSPGLAGTYEQYF. This chain links TRBV10-1 with TRBJ2-7, with 11 nucleotides matching TRBD2. The junction had 6 bases not matched to a gene; V was cut back by 6 bases and J by 2 bases. CDR1 is WNHNN and CDR2 is SYGVQD in the germline V gene (reference sequence). CDR3 length: 15 amino acids.